This entry lists 21 T cell receptor beta chains sequenced from one sample in a study of blood T cell repertoires in COVID-19. Sequencing was performed with immunoSEQ multiplex PCR; in TCRdb, only in-frame clones are kept and a portion is missing. The top ten hold 2% to 2.5% of the sample, which has approximately 180,000 clones, 80% to 90% seen once. Material for sequencing was PBMCs or T cells enriched from blood (not recorded which). The receptor set was obtained from a woman in her forties with acute COVID-19.

CDR3 protein: CASITSGGTGELFF. The DNA of the CDR3 is TGTGCCAGCATAACTAGCGGGGGGACCGGGGAGCTGTTTTTT. The chain combines TRBV2 with TRBJ2-2; 12 nucleotides match TRBD2. Germline CDR1 is SNHLY and CDR2 is FYNNEI. The CDR3 loop spans 14 amino acids. V was pared by 7 bases and J by 5 bases, with 2 bases of the junction left unmatched.

The V and J genes are TRBV10-2 and TRBJ2-5, with 9 bases that match TRBD1. With V trimmed by 6 bases and J by 3 bases, 5 bases remained unmatched. This CDR3 is built from 14 residues. CDR1 and CDR2 (germline): WSHSY, SAAADI. CDR3 region: CASRATGGKETQYF. In DNA form, the CDR3 reads TGCGCCAGCAGGGCGACAGGGGGTAAAGAGACCCAGTACTTC.

The chain has TRBV4-1 and TRBJ2-5; D is undetermined. The V gene lost 4 bases and the J gene lost 1 base, with 16 bases spanning the gap. Per germline, CDR1 MGHRA and CDR2 YSYEKL. CDR3 length: 16 residues. The CDR3: CASSRPGQAFQETQYF. CDR3 nucleotides: TGCGCCAGCAGCCGCCCCGGCCAGGCCTTCCAAGAGACCCAGTACTTC.

The chain combines TRBV20-1 with TRBJ1-2; D call uncertain. The CDR3 has 12 residues. Trimming removed 3 bases at V and 3 bases at J, with 8 bases between. In germline, CDR1 is DFQATT, CDR2 SNEGSKA (reference sequence). CDR3 protein: CSASTSYYGYTF. The CDR3, as DNA: TGCAGTGCTAGTACATCTTACTATGGCTACACCTTC.

V is TRBV10-3 and J is TRBJ2-3; D remains unclear. The length of the CDR3 is 14 residues. Trimming removed 4 bases from V and 0 bases from J, with 8 bases in between. The germline V gene has CDR1 ENHRY and CDR2 SYGVKD. The CDR3 here is CAISALPSTDTQYF. CDR3 nucleotide sequence: TGTGCCATCAGTGCACTGCCTAGCACAGATACGCAGTATTTT.

This clone has only a few counts. The CDR3, as DNA: TGTGCCAGCAGTCAAAAGTCGGTTCGAAACACCGGGGAGCTGTTTTTT. It specifies CASSQKSVRNTGELFF. The chain joins TRBV6-6 to TRBJ2-2; D unclear. Germline CDR1 MNHNY, CDR2 SVGAGI (reference sequence). CDR3 length: 16 residues. Trimming took off 5 bases at V and 2 bases at J, with 15 bases between the two ends.

The gene calls are TRBV6-6 and TRBJ2-7; D might be TRBD1 (6 bases). V gave up 5 bases and J gave up 0 bases, with 17 bases separating them. From germline, CDR1 is MNHNY and CDR2 SVGAGI (reference sequence). CDR3 size: 16 residues. The CDR3 sequence: CASSRAGGAGSYEQYF. In nucleotides, the CDR3 is TGTGCCAGCAGTAGAGCTGGGGGCGCGGGCTCCTACGAGCAGTACTTC.

The J gene is TRBJ1-3, the V gene TRBV4-1; 9 bases fit TRBD1. CDR1 MGHRA and CDR2 YSYEKL come from the germline V gene. The V segment lost 3 bases and the J segment 2 bases; nucleotides outside the gene matches: 8. The CDR3 sequence is 17 residues long. CDR3 protein: CASSQPKQGAPGNTIYF. The DNA of the CDR3 is TGCGCCAGCAGCCAGCCCAAACAGGGGGCGCCTGGAAACACCATATATTTT.

The chain employs TRBV7-9 and TRBJ1-2; TRBD1 is a possible D gene (5 bases). The CDR3 loop spans 13 amino acids. Germline values: CDR1 SEHNR, CDR2 FQNEAQ (reference sequence). The V and J ends lost 4 bases and 6 bases respectively, with 12 bases between them. CDR3 sequence (DNA): TGTGCCAGCAGCTCAACAGGTTGGGATGGCTACACCTTC. Its protein product is CASSSTGWDGYTF.

The chain has TRBV3-1 (or the pseudogene TRBV3-2) and TRBJ2-2, with 11 bases identical to TRBD2. Germline CDR1 is LGHDT and CDR2 is YNNKEL (reference sequence). This CDR3 is 19 amino acids long. With 0 bases clipped from V and 3 bases from J, the junction kept 9 bases outside the gene matches. In DNA form, the CDR3 reads TGTGCCAGCAGCCAAGAGTTCCTAGCGGGGGGAACCTACACCGGGGAGCTGTTTTTT. Its translation: CASSQEFLAGGTYTGELFF.

This chain links TRBV14 with TRBJ2-5; 7 nucleotides line up with TRBD1. CDR1 and CDR2 from the germline V gene are SGHDN and FVKESK. There are 16 residues in the CDR3. V lost 3 bases and J lost 1; bases outside the gene matches: 8. In DNA, the CDR3 is TGTGCCAGCAGCCACCGACAGGGTCGGTTCCAAGAGACCCAGTACTTC. Translated: CASSHRQGRFQETQYF.

V usage is TRBV6-7 and J usage is TRBJ1-1; D is uncertain. Being an ORF, TRBV6-7 has a function that is uncertain. V lost 4 bases and J 2 bases, leaving 14 bases between the germline ends. This CDR3 is 15 amino acids long. This CDR3 reads CASSCCGNPNTEAFF. The CDR3 nucleotides read TGTGCCAGCAGTTGCTGCGGGAACCCAAACACTGAAGCTTTCTTT.

The J gene is TRBJ2-1, the V gene TRBV28; 9 bases line up with TRBD1. J lost 9 bases, V lost 3 bases, and 9 bases had no gene match. CDR1 MDHEN and CDR2 SYDVKM come from the germline V gene. This CDR3 is built from 15 residues. CDR3 nucleotide sequence: TGTGCCAGCAGTTTGCTTACCGGGACAGGGAGTGAGCAGTTCTTC. Translating gives CASSLLTGTGSEQFF.

Details on this clone: A junction boundary mismatches the germline segment, possibly from a read error. The chain recombines TRBV3-1 (or the pseudogene TRBV3-2) with TRBJ2-2, with TRBD2 matching over 10 bases. CDR1 LGHDT and CDR2 YNNKEL come from the germline V gene (reference sequence). The CDR3 contains 17 residues. The CDR3 protein is CARSQRGQRGGSGELFF. CDR3 nucleotides: TGTGCCCGCAGCCAACGGGGGCAGCGGGGGGGCTCCGGGGAGCTGTTTTTT.

The chain has TRBV5-1 and TRBJ1-3; TRBD1 aligns across 8 bases. The CDR3 loop spans 18 amino acids. Germline V gene sequence: CDR1 SGHRS, CDR2 YFSETQ. V trimming: 4 bases; J trimming: 0 bases; junction bases outside the gene matches: 12. CDR3 sequence reads: CASSVASPGTGSGNTIYF. The CDR3 DNA sequence: TGCGCCAGCAGCGTAGCCTCCCCCGGGACAGGCTCTGGAAACACCATATATTTT. Together with reference TRBV5-1 and TRBJ1-3, the CDR3 gives the full variable domain: KAGVTQTPRYLIKTRGQQVTLSCSPISGHRSVSWYQQTPGQGLQFLFEYFSETQRNKGNFPGRFSGRQFSNSRSEMNVSTLELGDSALYLCASSVASPGTGSGNTIYFGEGSWLTVV.

This clone was seen a few times. The rearrangement links TRBV19 to TRBJ1-5, with 10 nucleotides matching TRBD1. This CDR3 comprises 15 residues. Germline assignment: CDR1 LNHDA and CDR2 SQIVND (reference sequence). Germline trimming cut 5 bases from V and 5 bases from J; bases unmatched to any gene: 6. The CDR3 DNA sequence: TGTGCCAGTAGTGCCCGGGACAGGGGACATCAGCCCCAGCATTTT. Encoded protein: CASSARDRGHQPQHF.

Only a few counts were recorded for this clone. V and J are TRBV7-2 and TRBJ1-3; D possibly corresponds to TRBD1 (5 bases). The V gene's germline CDR1 is SGHTA and CDR2 FQGNSA. V dropped 3 bases and J dropped 2 bases, with 20 bases sitting between them. There are 18 residues in the CDR3. The CDR3 DNA follows: TGTGCCAGCAGCTTGGGCTCCGGGACTCCCGGCCCTGGAAACACCATATATTTT. Protein: CASSLGSGTPGPGNTIYF.

This clone appeared a single time. The chain combines TRBV7-3 with TRBJ2-3, with a weak D call TRBD1 (6 bases). The CDR3 has 15 amino acids. In germline, CDR1 is SGHTA, CDR2 FQGTGA. Trimming took off 4 bases at V and 5 bases at J, with 16 bases between the two ends. The CDR3 DNA reads TGTGCCAGCAGCTCCCGTGGGCAGGGGATAGATACGCAGTATTTT. This translates into CASSSRGQGIDTQYF. Looking up the rest from reference TRBV7-3 and TRBJ2-3 gives the full variable domain: GAGVSQTPSNKVTEKGKYVELRCDPISGHTALYWYRQSLGQGPEFLIYFQGTGAADDSGLPNDRFFAVRPEGSVSTLKIQRTERGDSAVYLCASSSRGQGIDTQYFGPGTRLTVL.

This chain connects TRBV11-2 to TRBJ1-3; no firm D call. Looked up from germline, CDR1 is SGHAT and CDR2 is FQNNGV. V dropped 1 base and J dropped 0 bases, with 10 bases sitting between them. The CDR3 has 16 amino acids. For the CDR3, the DNA is TGTGCCAGCAGCTTAGTGCCGGTTAGCTCTGGAAACACCATATATTTT. This gives the protein CASSLVPVSSGNTIYF.

The chain recombines TRBV28 with TRBJ2-7, with 7 bases identical to TRBD1. This CDR3 comprises 15 residues. The V gene's germline CDR1 is MDHEN and CDR2 SYDVKM. Trimming removed 6 bases from V and 6 bases from J; junction bases left unmatched: 14. The CDR3 sequence is CASRTLRGQRSEQYF. DNA for the CDR3: TGTGCCAGCAGAACACTTAGGGGACAGCGCTCCGAGCAGTACTTC. The full variable domain, with the rest looked up from reference TRBV28 and TRBJ2-7, is DVKVTQSSRYLVKRTGEKVFLECVQDMDHENMFWYRQDPGLGLRLIYFSYDVKMKEKGDIPEGYSVSREKKERFSLILESASTNQTSMYLCASRTLRGQRSEQYFGPGTRLTVT.

The CDR3, as DNA: TGTGCCAGCGGAAGGATCGGGGTTAATTCACCCCTCCACTTT. Its translation is CASGRIGVNSPLHF. The chain links TRBV6-5 to TRBJ1-6; D is undetermined. The ends were cut back, 8 bases at V and 6 bases at J, with 14 bases in the middle. CDR1 is MNHEY and CDR2 is SVGAGI in the germline V gene. The CDR3 covers 14 residues.